Each of the 9 T cell receptor beta chains below was sequenced from the same sample in a study of vaccination effects on CD4 cells after COVID-19. No cognate antigen is known for these TCRs. Sequencing followed a ViraFEST assay step that expanded antigen-specific CD4+ T cells with viral peptide pools. Culturing for approximately 10 days preceded CD4+ T cell isolation. Nucleocapsid antibodies were negative in the vaccine recipients, who had never had SARS-CoV-2 infection. Only in-frame clones appear in the TCRdb table, and some are missing; sequencing was by immunoSEQ multiplex PCR. The sample holds tens of thousands of clones, 65% to 75% seen once. This sample comprised CD4+ T cells from PBMCs cultured with HCoV-NL63 spike peptides, obtained before COVID-19 vaccination. The receptors derive from a human donor who received a COVID-19 vaccine.

The rearrangement links TRBV6-1 to TRBJ2-7; TRBD2 agrees at 10 bases. The CDR3 has 16 residues. Germline CDR1 MNHNS, CDR2 SASEGT. The ends lost 3 bases at V and 3 bases at J; junction bases unmatched: 8. DNA for the CDR3: TGTGCCAGCAGTGACGGGCCGTTAGCGGGGGGCTACGAGCAGTACGTC. Amino acid sequence: CASSDGPLAGGYEQYV.

The gene calls are TRBV3-1 (or the pseudogene TRBV3-2) and TRBJ2-3; TRBD2 aligns across 11 bases. This CDR3 spans 18 amino acids. Germline V gene data show CDR1 as LGHDT and CDR2 as YNNKEL (reference sequence). V was pared by 3 bases and J by 3 bases, with 11 bases of the junction left unmatched. DNA of the CDR3: TGTGCCAGCAGCCAGCCATCACTAGCGGGGGCTCTAACAGATACGCAGTATTTT. It specifies CASSQPSLAGALTDTQYF.

This clone was found a few times. The chain combines TRBV24-1 with TRBJ2-1; D unresolved. The CDR3 spans 15 residues. Trimming stripped 5 bases from V and 0 bases from J, with 10 bases between. Germline V gene lookup returns CDR1 KGHDR and CDR2 SFDVKD. CDR3 nucleotides: TGTGCCACCAGTGCAGGCGAAAGCTCCTACAATGAGCAGTTCTTC. Amino acids: CATSAGESSYNEQFF.

This clone showed up just a few times. The rearrangement links TRBV30 to TRBJ1-3; the match to TRBD1 covers 7 bases. CDR1 is GTSNPN and CDR2 is SVGIG in the germline V gene (reference sequence). The J segment lost 0 bases and the V segment lost 2 bases, leaving 10 bases of the junction unmatched. This CDR3 is 17 amino acids long. DNA for the CDR3: TGTGCCTGGAGTCCGACCAACAGGGGATACTCTGGAAACACCATATATTTT. It is translated as CAWSPTNRGYSGNTIYF.

This clone was picked up a small number of times. The chain has TRBV18 and TRBJ2-7; a weak D match, TRBD1 (6 bases). Trimming stripped 2 bases from V and 6 bases from J, with 8 bases between. Germline CDR1 KGHSH, CDR2 LQKENI. The length of the CDR3 is 12 residues. CDR3 DNA sequence: TGTGCCAGCTCACCAGGGGGCAGCGAGCAGTACGTC. Translated, it gives CASSPGGSEQYV.

This clone was seen a few times. Sequence at one end of the junction differs from germline and may be a read error. The chain joins TRBV9 to TRBJ1-3; D might be TRBD1 (6 bases). Germline V gene lookup returns CDR1 SGDLS and CDR2 YYNGEE. The CDR3 runs to 19 residues. The CDR3 reads CASSVGEGGLTPSRNTIYF. Written as DNA, the CDR3 is TGTGCCAGCAGCGTAGGGGAAGGGGGGCTGACGCCCTCTAGAAACACCATATATTTT.

The V call is TRBV7-2, the J call TRBJ1-1, with D possibly being TRBD1 (5 bases). The V end lost 1 base, the J end lost 7 bases, and 13 bases lay between the germline ends. The V gene's germline CDR1 is SGHTA and CDR2 FQGNSA. This CDR3 has 14 residues. DNA for the CDR3: TGTGCCAGCAGCTTAGACCCAGGGACGATTGAAGCTTTCTTT. Translation gives CASSLDPGTIEAFF.

This clone has just a few counts. The J gene is TRBJ2-7, the V gene TRBV2; D is unresolved. V lost 4 bases and J lost 9, with 16 bases in between. The germline V gene encodes CDR1 SNHLY and CDR2 FYNNEI. The CDR3 extends over 13 amino acids. CDR3 nucleotides: TGTGCCAGCAGTGTTGAGTCCCTAAGAGTGCAGTACGTC. Encoded protein: CASSVESLRVQYV.

A few counts support this clone. V usage is TRBV12-3 or TRBV12-4 and J usage is TRBJ1-3; D gene unclear. Trimming shortened V by 6 bases and J by 9 bases, and 12 bases separated the two germline ends. The CDR3 totals 12 residues. The CDR3, as DNA: TGTGCCAGCAGGGTTAATTTGGGCACCATATATTTT. Translating it yields CASRVNLGTIYF.